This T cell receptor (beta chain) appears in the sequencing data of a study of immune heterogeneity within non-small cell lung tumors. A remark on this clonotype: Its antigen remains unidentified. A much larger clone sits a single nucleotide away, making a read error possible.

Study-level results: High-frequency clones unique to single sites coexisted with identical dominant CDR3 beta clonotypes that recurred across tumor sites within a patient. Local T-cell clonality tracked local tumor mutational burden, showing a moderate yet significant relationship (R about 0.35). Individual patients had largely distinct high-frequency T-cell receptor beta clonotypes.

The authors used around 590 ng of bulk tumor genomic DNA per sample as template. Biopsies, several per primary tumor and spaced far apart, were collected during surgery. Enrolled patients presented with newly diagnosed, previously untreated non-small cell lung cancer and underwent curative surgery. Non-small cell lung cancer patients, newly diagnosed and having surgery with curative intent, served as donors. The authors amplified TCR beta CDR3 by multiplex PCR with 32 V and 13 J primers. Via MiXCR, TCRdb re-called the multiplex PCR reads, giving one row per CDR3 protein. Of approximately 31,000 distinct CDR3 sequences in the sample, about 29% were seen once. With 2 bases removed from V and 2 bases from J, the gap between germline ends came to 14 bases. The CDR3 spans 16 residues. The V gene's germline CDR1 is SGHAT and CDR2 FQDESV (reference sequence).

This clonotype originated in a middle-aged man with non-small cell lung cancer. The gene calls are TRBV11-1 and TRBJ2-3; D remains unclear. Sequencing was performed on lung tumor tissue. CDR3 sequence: CASSLLRGPPTDTQYF. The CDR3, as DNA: TGTGCCAGCAGCTTACTCAGAGGACCGCCCACAGATACGCAGTATTTT.